These 30 T cell receptor beta chains came from one sample sequenced in a study of T cells in Graves' hyperthyroidism and ophthalmopathy. The investigators amplified TCR beta CDR3 regions from RNA transcripts. The TCR CDR3 first-round RT-PCR relied on the HTBI primer set. Via MiXCR, TCRdb re-called the multiplex PCR reads, giving one row per CDR3 protein. The table includes over 500,000 distinct CDR3 sequences, around 15% detected once. Sample: blood. The receptors come from a woman aged 40 to 55 with Graves' hyperthyroidism.

This clonotype occurred a few times. The V and J genes are TRBV2 and TRBJ2-6, with a weak D call TRBD1 (6 bases). V lost 1 base and J 4 bases, leaving 14 bases between the germline ends. CDR1 and CDR2 (germline): SNHLY, FYNNEI. This CDR3 spans 17 amino acids. The CDR3 reads CASSEVLGAQGANVLTF. CDR3 sequence (DNA): TGTGCCAGCAGTGAAGTTCTGGGGGCGCAAGGGGCCAACGTCCTGACTTTC.

V usage is TRBV9 and J usage is TRBJ2-1, with unresolved D. Per the germline V gene, CDR1 is SGDLS and CDR2 is YYNGEE. Trimming pared 0 bases from V and 5 bases from J, leaving 12 bases between. This CDR3 is built from 15 residues. CDR3 residues: CASSVDLRWNNEQFF. In nucleotides, the CDR3 is TGTGCCAGCAGCGTAGACTTGCGCTGGAACAATGAGCAGTTCTTC.

This clonotype has a count of ten or more. This CDR3 is CASTPPRDSALLAKNIQYF. As DNA, the CDR3 is TGTGCCAGCACCCCTCCTAGGGACAGCGCATTACTAGCCAAAAACATTCAGTACTTC. The chain combines TRBV6-9 with TRBJ2-4, with 7 bases that match TRBD1. CDR3 size: 19 residues. The V gene end was trimmed by 7 bases and the J gene end by 0 bases; junction bases not matched to a gene: 18. Looked up from germline, CDR1 is MNHGY and CDR2 is SVAAGI.

There are many counts of this clonotype. The CDR3 protein is CASRDTSVHEQYF. CDR3 in DNA: TGTGCCAGCAGGGACACCTCTGTCCACGAGCAGTACTTC. The chain is built from TRBV7-9 and TRBJ2-7, with D possibly matching TRBD1 (5 bases). CDR1 is SEHNR, CDR2 FQNEAQ, per germline (reference sequence). V lost 6 bases and J lost 5, with 14 bases in between. The CDR3 covers 13 residues.

This clonotype was picked up a small number of times. This chain uses TRBV4-1 with TRBJ1-5; the D is unclear. The V end was cut by 0 bases, the J end by 4 bases, with 10 bases between. CDR3 length: 15 residues. Germline V gene sequence: CDR1 MGHRA, CDR2 YSYEKL. CDR3 bases: TGCGCCAGCAGCCAAGAAAGGCAGGAGAATCAGCCCCAGCATTTT. This translates into CASSQERQENQPQHF.

Comment on this clonotype: A much larger clone is a single base away; this may be a read error. This chain joins TRBV7-2 and TRBJ2-1; 13 bases line up with TRBD2. This CDR3 is 15 amino acids long. Per germline, CDR1 SGHTA and CDR2 FQGNSA. V lost 7 bases to trimming and J lost 8 bases; unmatched junction nucleotides: 8. The CDR3 DNA reads TGTGCCAGCACCCCTACCGGGACTAGCGGGGATGAGCAGTTCTTC. Its translation is CASTPTGTSGDEQFF.

This clonotype was observed many times. The CDR3 sequence: CASTPRAWGETQYF. The CDR3 coding sequence is TGTGCCAGCACTCCTCGAGCCTGGGGAGAGACCCAGTACTTC. This sequence joins TRBV2 and TRBJ2-5; unclear D gene. Germline CDR1 SNHLY, CDR2 FYNNEI. V was shortened by 7 bases and J by 4 bases, with 16 bases between the two germline ends. The CDR3 has 14 amino acids.

The chain joins TRBV19 to TRBJ2-4, with D possibly being TRBD2 (5 bases). Germline CDR1 and CDR2: LNHDA and SQIVND (reference sequence). The CDR3 runs to 14 residues. Trimming shortened V by 1 base and J by 7 bases, and 11 bases separated the two germline ends. The CDR3 region has the DNA TGTGCCAGTAGTATAGGACAAAAGCGGAACATTCAGTACTTC. The encoded protein is CASSIGQKRNIQYF.

This clonotype was picked up many times. The chain combines TRBV12-3 or TRBV12-4 with TRBJ2-1, with 9 bases identical to TRBD2. With V trimmed by 5 bases and J by 2 bases, 4 bases remained unmatched. The CDR3 extends over 15 amino acids. The CDR3 DNA reads as TGTGCCAGCAGTAAACTAGCGGGTACCTACAATGAGCAGTTCTTC. The encoded protein is CASSKLAGTYNEQFF.

This clonotype was seen many times. This sequence joins TRBV27 and TRBJ2-3; D gene uncertain. Germline loops: CDR1 MNHEY, CDR2 SMNVEV (reference sequence). V gave up 3 bases and J gave up 3 bases, with 13 bases separating them. The CDR3 loop spans 15 amino acids. DNA of the CDR3: TGTGCCAGCAGTTTTCGGCTGGTTGGTACAGATACGCAGTATTTT. This sequence encodes CASSFRLVGTDTQYF.

This clonotype showed up many times. This chain connects TRBV30 to TRBJ1-3; no clear D gene. This CDR3 region has 16 residues. Germline V gene lookup returns CDR1 GTSNPN and CDR2 SVGIG (reference sequence). V was trimmed by 0 bases and J by 4 bases, leaving 16 bases between them. CDR3 sequence: CAWSVPPRLIGNTIYF. CDR3 DNA sequence: TGTGCCTGGAGTGTACCCCCTCGATTAATAGGAAACACCATATATTTT.

This clonotype was observed many times. This chain links TRBV5-5 with TRBJ2-6; possibly TRBD2 for D (6 bases). This CDR3 region has 15 residues. V was pared by 3 bases and J by 3 bases, with 10 bases between. CDR1 and CDR2 from the germline V gene are SGHKS and YYEKEE (reference sequence). The CDR3 region has the DNA TGTGCCAGCAGCTCGCAGGGAGGTGGGGCCAACGTCCTGACTTTC. Translating it yields CASSSQGGGANVLTF.

This clonotype was found a few times. DNA for the CDR3: TGTGCCAGCAGCCAAGATAATGAGAAGCACGAGCAGTACTTC. Translated: CASSQDNEKHEQYF. The chain recombines TRBV14 with TRBJ2-7; no clear D gene. V was trimmed by 0 bases and J by 5 bases, leaving 11 bases between them. CDR3 length: 14 residues. CDR1 SGHDN and CDR2 FVKESK come from the germline V gene.

Many counts were recorded for this clonotype. J is TRBJ2-2 and V is TRBV20-1; perhaps TRBD1 as D (6 bases). The CDR3 sequence is 13 residues long. Trimming stripped 4 bases from V and 4 bases from J, with 10 bases between. In germline, CDR1 is DFQATT, CDR2 SNEGSKA (reference sequence). CDR3 DNA: TGCAGTGCTACGACAGGATCCACCGGGGAGCTGTTTTTT. It yields the protein CSATTGSTGELFF.

This clonotype was seen at least ten times. The rearrangement uses TRBV2 and TRBJ2-1, with 7 bases matching TRBD2. The CDR3 spans 13 residues. V shed 5 bases and J 6 bases; nucleotides not matched to a gene: 4. From germline, CDR1 is SNHLY and CDR2 FYNNEI. DNA of the CDR3: TGTGCCAGCAGTCCCCGGACTAGCAATGAGCAGTTCTTC. As protein: CASSPRTSNEQFF.

The chain links TRBV27 to TRBJ2-7; D may be TRBD1 (6 bases). In germline, CDR1 is MNHEY, CDR2 SMNVEV (reference sequence). With 8 bases removed from V and 6 bases from J, the gap between germline ends came to 14 bases. The CDR3 spans 12 residues. This CDR3 is CASGRQDIEQYF. The CDR3 bases are TGTGCCAGCGGTCGACAGGATATCGAGCAGTACTTC.

This clonotype showed up just a few times. The chain links TRBV29-1 to TRBJ2-7; TRBD2 is a possible D gene (6 bases). The germline V gene has CDR1 SQVTM and CDR2 ANQGSEA. V was trimmed by 1 base and J by 4 bases, leaving 8 bases between them. The CDR3 runs to 12 residues. In DNA form, the CDR3 reads TGCAGCGTTGAAGTAGGAGGGTACGAGCAGTACTTC. Amino acids: CSVEVGGYEQYF.

This clonotype was observed at least ten times. This chain links TRBV6-1 with TRBJ2-7, with 10 bases fitting TRBD2. V shed 5 bases, J shed 3 bases, and the junction held 4 bases outside the gene matches. CDR3 size: 14 residues. From germline, CDR1 is MNHNS and CDR2 SASEGT. This CDR3 is CASSPSGSYYEQYF. In nucleotides, the CDR3 is TGTGCCAGCAGTCCTAGCGGGAGTTACTACGAGCAGTACTTC.

This clonotype was found a few times. With a much larger clone just one base away, this may be a read error. This rearrangement joins TRBV28 to TRBJ2-7; D ambiguous. This CDR3 has 12 residues. Per the germline V gene, CDR1 is MDHEN and CDR2 is SYDVKM. As DNA, the CDR3 is TGTGCCGGCAGTTTTTCCCCCTACGAGCAGTACTTC. Translation gives CAGSFSPYEQYF.

The DNA for the CDR3 is TGTGCCAGCAGTGAAGGGGCGGGAGGCAATCAGCCCCAGCATTTT. Encoded protein: CASSEGAGGNQPQHF. The rearrangement uses TRBV6-4 and TRBJ1-5; maybe TRBD1 (5 bases). V lost 3 bases and J lost 2, with 11 bases in between. Per germline, CDR1 MRHNA and CDR2 SNTAGT. The CDR3 spans 15 residues.

This chain connects TRBV6-5 to TRBJ2-1, with TRBD2 matching over 9 bases. This CDR3 has 17 amino acids. Losses at the gene ends were 0 bases for V and 1 base for J; bases not matched to a gene: 4. Germline V lookup: CDR1 MNHEY, CDR2 SVGAGI. The CDR3 DNA reads as TGTGCCAGCAGTTACTCGAATGCGGGAGGGTCCTACAATGAGCAGTTCTTC. Its translation is CASSYSNAGGSYNEQFF.

This clonotype was counted at least ten times. The chain recombines TRBV7-3 with TRBJ2-1; D unresolved. Germline CDR1 reads SGHTA; CDR2 reads FQGTGA. The CDR3 covers 15 residues. V gave up 1 base and J gave up 0 bases, with 7 bases separating them. DNA for the CDR3: TGTGCCAGCAGCTTAAGACTTAGCTCCTACAATGAGCAGTTCTTC. Translating it yields CASSLRLSSYNEQFF. The complete variable domain, with remaining parts taken from reference TRBV7-3 and TRBJ2-1, reads GAGVSQTPSNKVTEKGKYVELRCDPISGHTALYWYRQSLGQGPEFLIYFQGTGAADDSGLPNDRFFAVRPEGSVSTLKIQRTERGDSAVYLCASSLRLSSYNEQFFGPGTRLTVL.

In its sample, this clonotype was seen many times. V and J are TRBV20-1 and TRBJ2-3; D is undetermined. V was shortened by 0 bases and J by 5 bases, with 12 bases between the two germline ends. CDR1 is DFQATT, CDR2 SNEGSKA, per germline (reference sequence). The CDR3 has 14 amino acids. The CDR3 protein is CSARDGSLGDTQYF. CDR3 nucleotides: TGCAGTGCTAGAGACGGTAGCCTGGGAGATACGCAGTATTTT.

This clonotype was detected ten times or more. The rearrangement uses TRBV9 and TRBJ2-7; TRBD2 matches 7 bases. Germline V gives CDR1 SGDLS, CDR2 YYNGEE. CDR3 length: 13 residues. Losses at the gene ends were 3 bases for V and 6 bases for J; bases not matched to a gene: 6. The CDR3 bases are TGTGCCAGCAGCGGGCTACCGGGGGGCGAGCAGTACTTC. It codes for CASSGLPGGEQYF.

This clonotype has at least ten counts. The J gene is TRBJ2-5, the V gene TRBV10-2; 10 nucleotides agree with TRBD2. The J segment lost 4 bases and the V segment lost 6 bases, leaving 2 bases of the junction unmatched. This CDR3 region has 13 residues. The V gene's germline CDR1 is WSHSY and CDR2 SAAADI. Written as DNA, the CDR3 is TGCGCCAGCAGAGCGGGAGGGCCAGAGACCCAGTACTTC. Translated: CASRAGGPETQYF.

At least ten counts were recorded for this clonotype. The chain carries TRBV5-1 and TRBJ2-4; D is undetermined. Germline values: CDR1 SGHRS, CDR2 YFSETQ. CDR3 length equals 14 residues. V was shortened by 2 bases and J by 5 bases, with 11 bases between the two germline ends. CDR3 residues: CASSFAGDQNIQYF. As DNA, the CDR3 is TGCGCCAGCAGCTTCGCAGGAGACCAAAACATTCAGTACTTC.

In this sample, this clonotype turned up many times. The V call is TRBV2, the J call TRBJ1-5; 7 nucleotides align to TRBD1. V lost 3 bases and J lost 3; bases outside the gene matches: 8. CDR3 length: 16 amino acids. In germline, CDR1 is SNHLY, CDR2 FYNNEI. CDR3: CASSETYTGANQPQHF. CDR3 in DNA: TGTGCCAGCAGTGAGACCTACACAGGGGCCAATCAGCCCCAGCATTTT.

A few counts support this clonotype. The chain employs TRBV12-5 and TRBJ2-5; 9 positions match TRBD1. The germline V gene has CDR1 LGHNT and CDR2 FRNRAP. CDR3 length: 16 residues. V gave up 2 bases and J gave up 2 bases; unmatched junction bases: 6. The CDR3 loop reads CASGLKQGADQETQYF. CDR3 nucleotide sequence: TGTGCTAGTGGTTTGAAACAGGGGGCGGATCAAGAGACCCAGTACTTC. Full variable domain (remainder filled in from reference TRBV12-5 and TRBJ2-5): DARVTQTPRHKVTEMGQEVTMRCQPILGHNTVFWYRQTMMQGLELLAYFRNRAPLDDSGMPKDRFSAEMPDATLATLKIQPSEPRDSAVYFCASGLKQGADQETQYFGPGTRLLVL.

This clonotype was recorded at least ten times. V gene TRBV20-1 combines with J gene TRBJ2-3; TRBD2 matches at 7 bases. Germline-derived CDR1 and CDR2 are DFQATT and SNEGSKA (reference sequence). This CDR3 is built from 17 residues. V gave up 0 bases and J gave up 6 bases; unmatched junction bases: 15. This chain's CDR3 is CSARDSLAAVGLDTQYF. CDR3 nucleotide sequence: TGCAGTGCTAGAGATTCGCTAGCGGCAGTGGGGTTGGATACGCAGTATTTT.

This clonotype was detected a few times. The chain couples TRBV19 to TRBJ2-2, with 7 bases matching TRBD1. Germline V CDR1 and CDR2: LNHDA, SQIVND (reference sequence). This CDR3 has 16 residues. The V gene end was trimmed by 6 bases and the J gene end by 0 bases; junction bases not matched to a gene: 7. The CDR3, as DNA: TGTGCCAGTAGCCGAGCGCAGGGGGCGAACACCGGGGAGCTGTTTTTT. Protein sequence: CASSRAQGANTGELFF.